These 21 T cell receptor beta chains share one sample of origin, sequenced in a study of T-cell memory formation after mild COVID-19. A single record per CDR3 protein comes from TCRdb applying MiXCR to the 5' RACE reads. The sample records 57,000 or so distinct CDR3 sequences, about a tenth being singletons. The source material was PBMCs or a T cell subset sorted from them (not recorded which). These receptors came from a man younger than 35 who had mild COVID-19 (a few samples of this study predate the infection). Cell type and time point are not known.

The chain links TRBV6-5 to TRBJ1-2, with TRBD1 matching 9 bases. Trimming removed 5 bases from V and 3 bases from J; junction bases left unmatched: 7. The V gene's germline CDR1 is MNHEY and CDR2 SVGAGI. CDR3 length: 15 amino acids. This CDR3 is CASSEQGAGYYGYTF. The CDR3 bases are TGTGCCAGCAGTGAACAGGGGGCAGGTTACTATGGCTACACCTTC.

The chain recombines TRBV21-1 with TRBJ2-1; TRBD2 is the table's D call and was not checked against the DNA. TRBV21-1 is flagged as a pseudogene. This CDR3 region has 15 residues. The CDR3 nucleotides read TGTGCCAGCAGCACCGCTAGCGGGGCGTACAATGAGCAGTTCTTC. This translates into CASSTASGAYNEQFF.

This clonotype was seen a handful of times. The gene calls are TRBV4-1 and TRBJ2-3; perhaps TRBD2 as D (5 bases). Germline values: CDR1 MGHRA, CDR2 YSYEKL. V lost 0 bases and J 2 bases, leaving 12 bases between the germline ends. The CDR3 runs 16 residues. CDR3 DNA: TGCGCCAGCAGCCAAGAAGGGAGACCCAACACAGATACGCAGTATTTT. Translating gives CASSQEGRPNTDTQYF.

The V and J genes are TRBV6-2 or TRBV6-3 and TRBJ1-5; D ambiguous. V was trimmed by 7 bases and J by 1 base, leaving 5 bases between them. CDR1 is MNHEY and CDR2 is SVGEGT in the germline V gene. The CDR3 spans 12 residues. CDR3 protein: CASKDSNQPQHF. DNA of the CDR3: TGTGCCAGCAAAGACAGCAATCAGCCCCAGCATTTT.

The chain combines TRBV3-1 with TRBJ2-3; 12 bases are a match to TRBD1. Trimming cost V 4 bases and J 4 bases; bases outside gene matches: 12. Germline loops: CDR1 LGHDT, CDR2 YNNKEL (reference sequence). The CDR3 consists of 18 residues. CDR3 loop: CASSPRDRGHLDADTQYF. CDR3 nucleotide sequence: TGTGCCAGCAGCCCCCGGGACAGGGGGCATCTGGACGCAGATACGCAGTATTTT.

The rearrangement links TRBV4-3 to TRBJ1-6; 8 bases are a match to TRBD1. Germline V gives CDR1 LGHNA, CDR2 YSLEER. The length of the CDR3 is 16 residues. Trimming removed 1 base from V and 5 bases from J; junction bases left unmatched: 4. The CDR3 reads CASSQALGQDNSPLHF. CDR3 sequence (DNA): TGCGCCAGCAGCCAAGCCTTGGGACAGGATAATTCACCCCTCCACTTT.

This clonotype was observed a few times. The chain uses TRBV7-9 and TRBJ1-4; 7 bases map to TRBD1. Germline CDR1 is SEHNR and CDR2 is FQNEAQ (reference sequence). V shed 7 bases and J 3 bases; nucleotides not matched to a gene: 5. The CDR3 consists of 14 residues. The CDR3 region has the DNA TGTGCCAGCAACGCCGGGACAGCTAATGAAAAACTGTTTTTT. Amino acid sequence: CASNAGTANEKLFF.

At least ten counts were recorded for this clonotype. The chain recombines TRBV7-2 with TRBJ2-4; TRBD2 is a possible D gene (5 bases). Germline V lookup: CDR1 SGHTA, CDR2 FQGNSA. V gave up 5 bases and J gave up 3 bases, with 20 bases separating them. This CDR3 comprises 17 residues. Here the CDR3 reads CASSPHSGNSGKNIQYF. CDR3 DNA: TGTGCCAGCAGCCCGCACTCCGGGAATTCGGGCAAAAACATTCAGTACTTC.

The chain carries TRBV4-2 and TRBJ1-2; TRBD1 matches at 8 bases. The V and J ends lost 3 bases and 1 base, in that order; junction bases with no gene match: 7. CDR3 length: 16 residues. Germline loops: CDR1 LGHNA, CDR2 YNFKEQ. Here the CDR3 DNA reads TGTGCCAGCAGCCAGGTCGGGACAGGCGATAACTATGGCTACACCTTC. It encodes CASSQVGTGDNYGYTF.

This clonotype was observed a handful of times. The J gene is TRBJ1-2, the V gene TRBV12-3 or TRBV12-4; 8 bases fit TRBD1. V dropped 5 bases and J dropped 3; count of bases not matched to a gene: 2. The length of the CDR3 is 13 residues. CDR3 coding DNA: TGTGCCAGCAGTCCGACAGGGGACTATGGCTACACCTTC. Translating it yields CASSPTGDYGYTF.

This clonotype showed up just a few times. V and J are TRBV6-5 and TRBJ1-1; the D is unclear. Trimming shortened V by 9 bases and J by 5 bases, and 10 bases separated the two germline ends. Looked up from germline, CDR1 is MNHEY and CDR2 is SVGAGI. The CDR3 covers 11 residues. The CDR3: CARTLGTEAFF. In DNA form, the CDR3 reads TGTGCCAGAACACTAGGGACTGAAGCTTTCTTT.

The chain has TRBV2 and TRBJ1-5; D might be TRBD1 (5 bases). This CDR3 comprises 14 residues. Germline V gene data show CDR1 as SNHLY and CDR2 as FYNNEI. V dropped 7 bases and J dropped 6 bases, with 16 bases sitting between them. The CDR3 region is CASNWGGGSQPQHF. CDR3 sequence (DNA): TGTGCCAGCAACTGGGGGGGTGGCAGTCAGCCCCAGCATTTT.

This clonotype was counted at least ten times. V usage is TRBV6-5 and J usage is TRBJ2-7, with D perhaps given as TRBD1 or TRBD2 (6 bases each). Germline loops: CDR1 MNHEY, CDR2 SVGAGI. The V end was cut by 5 bases, the J end by 6 bases, with 29 bases between. This CDR3 contains 18 residues. The CDR3 DNA reads TGTGCCAGCAGTCAGGGGCGGAGGGAAGCGCGTCGGGTGGGCGAGCAGTACTTC. This sequence encodes CASSQGRREARRVGEQYF.

Many counts were recorded for this clonotype. The rearrangement joins TRBV18 to TRBJ2-5; the D is unclear. The germline V and J ends were trimmed by 3 bases and 1 base, with 9 bases remaining between them. The CDR3 covers 14 residues. CDR1 KGHSH and CDR2 LQKENI come from the germline V gene. The CDR3 nucleotides are TGTGCCAGCTCACCTTCCGTTTTCCAAGAGACCCAGTACTTC. Encoded protein: CASSPSVFQETQYF.

J is TRBJ2-7 and V is TRBV30; the D gene is possibly TRBD2 (5 bases). Trimming pared 2 bases from V and 9 bases from J, leaving 17 bases between. Germline CDR1 is GTSNPN and CDR2 is SVGIG (reference sequence). This CDR3 has 13 residues. The CDR3 DNA is TGTGCCTGGAGTTCAATGGGCGAGGGTAGGCAGTACTTC. Translating gives CAWSSMGEGRQYF.

This clonotype was recorded at least ten times. The genes are TRBV12-3 or TRBV12-4 and TRBJ1-2; TRBD1 is a possible D gene (5 bases). The CDR3 covers 15 residues. Trimming cost V 2 bases and J 5 bases, with 15 bases left between them. The DNA for the CDR3 is TGTGCCAGCAGTTTAAGTTCGGCAGGGTCTTATGGCTACACCTTC. Translation: CASSLSSAGSYGYTF.

There are a few counts of this clonotype. The chain carries TRBV2 and TRBJ1-1; D is undetermined. CDR1 is SNHLY and CDR2 is FYNNEI in the germline V gene. This CDR3 comprises 11 residues. V dropped 7 bases and J dropped 2 bases, with 5 bases sitting between them. CDR3 in amino acids: CASIQNTEAFF. The DNA of the CDR3 is TGTGCCAGCATTCAAAACACTGAAGCTTTCTTT.

The CDR3 nucleotides are TGCGCCAGCAGCCAAATCAGGGGAGGGACCCAGTACTTC. Encoded protein: CASSQIRGGTQYF. V is TRBV4-3 and J is TRBJ2-5; tentatively, D is TRBD1 or TRBD2 (6 bases each). The germline CDR1 and CDR2 sequences are LGHNA and YSLEER. V lost 2 bases to trimming and J lost 7 bases, with 11 bases between them. The CDR3 length is 13 residues.

CDR3 in amino acids: CASSVDTRDRGNTGELFF. CDR3 coding DNA: TGTGCCAGCAGCGTAGATACCCGGGACAGGGGGAACACCGGGGAGCTGTTTTTT. This chain connects TRBV9 to TRBJ2-2; 10 nucleotides match TRBD1. In germline, CDR1 is SGDLS, CDR2 YYNGEE. The CDR3 is made up of 18 amino acids. V shed 0 bases, J shed 1 base, and the junction held 6 bases outside the gene matches.

The rearrangement uses TRBV9 and TRBJ1-1, with a weak D call TRBD1 (5 bases). Germline V lookup: CDR1 SGDLS, CDR2 YYNGEE. The CDR3 has 15 amino acids. V dropped 1 base and J dropped 0 bases, with 10 bases sitting between them. CDR3 bases: TGTGCCAGCAGCGTACAGGGAAGTATGAACACTGAAGCTTTCTTT. Translated: CASSVQGSMNTEAFF. Full variable domain (remainder filled in from reference TRBV9 and TRBJ1-1): DSGVTQTPKHLITATGQRVTLRCSPRSGDLSVYWYQQSLDQGLQFLIQYYNGEERAKGNILERFSAQQFPDLHSELNLSSLELGDSALYFCASSVQGSMNTEAFFGQGTRLTVV.

The gene calls are TRBV5-1 and TRBJ2-3; D possibly uses TRBD1 or TRBD2 (5 bases each). The CDR3 contains 14 residues. Per germline, CDR1 SGHRS and CDR2 YFSETQ. Trimming shortened V by 0 bases and J by 4 bases, and 9 bases separated the two germline ends. The CDR3 reads CASSLALGADTQYF. Written as DNA, the CDR3 is TGCGCCAGCAGCTTGGCCTTGGGGGCAGATACGCAGTATTTT.